The entry that follows covers one TCR beta chain sequence. Its antigen is currently unknown. These data are taken from a study of beta chain features in type 1 diabetes. Study-wide findings and caveats: Moderately but significantly shorter TCRB CDR3s were found in Type 1 diabetes patients in all four CD4+ subsets.

Every bit of the isolated RNA underwent reverse transcription, so sequencing read expressed TCRB transcripts. Measured with immunoSEQ multiplex PCR; TCRdb has only the in-frame clones, and not every one. The sample lists roughly 260,000 clones; about a tenth were seen once. The CDR3 contains 14 residues. Germline V gives CDR1 MNHNY, CDR2 SVGAGI (reference sequence). Trimming pared 1 base from V and 7 bases from J, leaving 10 bases between. This sequence joins TRBV6-6 and TRBJ2-2; perhaps TRBD2 as D (5 bases). The sequenced sample consisted of naive CD4+ T cells from blood. The sequence was obtained from a man aged 25-45 years with type 1 diabetes. DNA of the CDR3: TGTGCCAGCAGTTACTATAGGGAGAGCGGGGAGCTGTTTTTT. Amino acids: CASSYYRESGELFF.